The clone carrying this T cell receptor beta chain has a handful of counts. Its antigen is still unknown. This sample's time point: pre-sensitization, week 0. The treatment was: therapeutic diphenylcyclopropenone sensitization with weekly scalp DPC. The sample is drawn from a study of human T cells and chemical hapten exposure. Study-wide points: With regard to DPC sensitization, TCRs above 1 in 1000 frequency did not change. The donors suffered from alopecia, so their immune response may not match that of healthy people.

Germline assignment: CDR1 ENHRY and CDR2 SYGVKD. The CDR3 covers 15 residues. V was trimmed by 7 bases and J by 2 bases, leaving 18 bases between them. Per the authors' pipeline: TCRs per sample had a median of roughly 96,000 and ranged from roughly 20,000 to 690,600. TCRdb recomputed calls from the RACE reads with MiXCR, one row per CDR3 protein. The V and J calls shown here were made by TCRdb, not taken from the authors' results. The sample gives over 35,000 distinct CDR3 sequences, approximately 10% of which show up once; less than 6.5% is in the top ten. Sequencing was performed on whole blood, taken in connection with sensitization to the hapten diphenylcyclopropenone (DPC). This sequence originates from a man aged 25 to 40 with alopecia areata. Some clones in this sample may be carry-over from other donors' samples. This chain connects TRBV10-3 to TRBJ2-7, with D possibly being TRBD1 (6 bases). CDR3 bases: TGTGCCATCACCCCAGGGGTTAGCAGAACCTACGAGCAGTACTTC. It yields the protein CAITPGVSRTYEQYF.